Presented here are 7 T cell receptor beta chains from one specimen sequenced in a study of monozygotic twins with inflammatory bowel disease. TCRdb reprocessed the 5' RACE reads and stores each CDR3 protein as one record, lacking DNA. This repertoire includes approximately 330,000 distinct CDR3 sequences. The sequenced sample was blood. The source of these receptors is a human donor with ulcerative colitis or Crohn's disease, or a healthy co-twin of an affected twin (not recorded which).

V usage is TRBV5-4 and J usage is TRBJ2-2; with no DNA, the TCRdb D assignment of TRBD2 cannot be verified. This CDR3 spans 15 amino acids. Germline CDR1 is SGHNT and CDR2 is YYREEE (reference sequence). The CDR3 sequence: CASSFPGLNTGELFF. Based on the CDR3 plus reference TRBV5-4 and TRBJ2-2, the full variable domain is ETGVTQSPTHLIKTRGQQVTLRCSSQSGHNTVSWYQQALGQGPQFIFQYYREEENGRGNFPPRFSGLQFPNYSSELNVNALELDDSALYLCASSFPGLNTGELFFGEGSRLTVL.

The CDR3 reads CASSSGSSQHF. The chain joins TRBV12-3 or TRBV12-4 to TRBJ1-5. The length of the CDR3 is 11 residues.

The V and J genes are TRBV12-3 or TRBV12-4 and TRBJ2-2; there is no DNA to check the TCRdb D call of TRBD1. There are 14 residues in the CDR3. CDR3 loop: CAMRTGWNTGELFF.

The chain uses TRBV20-1 and TRBJ2-7; TCRdb indicates TRBD2, and absent DNA this call remains unverified. This CDR3 comprises 13 residues. In germline, CDR1 is DFQATT, CDR2 SNEGSKA (reference sequence). CDR3 sequence reads: CSATSSNGYEQYF.

The chain recombines TRBV18 with TRBJ2-5; the D gene TCRdb calls, TRBD1, cannot be checked with no DNA. CDR1 is KGHSH and CDR2 is LQKENI in the germline V gene. The CDR3 runs 16 residues. The CDR3: CASSPRPSRGGETQYF.

The chain has TRBV20-1 and TRBJ2-7; TCRdb designates TRBD1, a call that cannot be tested without DNA. Looked up from germline, CDR1 is DFQATT and CDR2 is SNEGSKA (reference sequence). This CDR3 region has 15 residues. CDR3 protein: CSARDGRQGTYEQYF.

This rearrangement joins TRBV29-1 to TRBJ2-1. This CDR3 contains 12 residues. The germline CDR1 and CDR2 sequences are SQVTM and ANQGSEA. CDR3 sequence reads: CSVVKRPDEQFF.